The source of this T cell receptor beta chain is a study of T cells expressing NK-cell markers. Overall study results and limits: A handful of donors showed these clonotypes also leading the CD3+CD56-NKG2C+ fraction. Expanded NKG2C+ T cell clones had unclear HCMV specificity. About six donors showed dominant NKG2C+ clonotypes comprising roughly 1.0-7.0% of their CD8+ T cells.

CDR3 length: 16 residues. Libraries used 5'RACE template switching adding universal primer site and UMIs. With the 5' RACE reads reprocessed, TCRdb shows one record per CDR3 protein and no DNA. The sample has roughly 300,000 distinct CDR3 sequences. For this clonotype: Its antigen is as yet unknown.

The sequenced sample was blood T cells: a sorted CD56 or NKG2C T cell subset, CD4+ or CD8+ T cells, or bulk PBMC T cells (not recorded which). The chain couples TRBV12-3 or TRBV12-4 to TRBJ2-5; TCRdb reports TRBD1, a call that lacks DNA to check it against. The TCR originated in a woman aged 18 to 75 in good health. Here the CDR3 reads CASSSPGTAIQETQYF.